The rows below give T cell receptor beta chains drawn from one sample of a study of blood T cell repertoires in COVID-19. Only in-frame clones appear in the TCRdb table, and some are missing; sequencing was by immunoSEQ multiplex PCR. Of about 210,000 clones listed, about 85% are singletons. The sequencing sample was made of peripheral blood. These TCRs come from a man aged 40-49 years with acute or convalescent COVID-19. Both conserved end residues are part of each CDR3. A D gene is named only where the DNA matches it firmly. Size values are once, few and many counts, or a class for expanded clones, and some rows have none.

V: TRBV6-1
size: .
J: TRBJ2-3
D: TRBD2
CDR3: CASRLLAGITDTQYF
DNA: TGTGCCAGCAGACTACTAGCGGGGATTACAGATACGCAGTATTTT

V: TRBV7-9
size: .
J: TRBJ1-4
D: TRBD1
CDR3: CASSLDRGEKLFF
DNA: TGTGCCAGCAGCTTGGACAGGGGGGAGAAACTGTTTTTT

V: TRBV5-1
size: .
J: TRBJ2-3
D: .
CDR3: CASSLGTPTDTQYF
DNA: TGCGCCAGCAGCTTAGGGACTCCCACAGATACGCAGTATTTT

V: TRBV5-1
size: .
J: TRBJ2-7
D: TRBD2
CDR3: CASSSITSGGDEQYF
DNA: TGCGCCAGCAGCTCTATTACTAGCGGGGGGGACGAGCAGTACTTC

V: TRBV19
size: .
J: TRBJ2-1
D: TRBD2
CDR3: CASWASGPVGEQFF
DNA: TGTGCCAGTTGGGCTAGCGGCCCCGTCGGTGAGCAGTTCTTC

V: TRBV6-6
size: .
J: TRBJ2-3
D: TRBD2
CDR3: CASSYGLAGGRDTQYF
DNA: TGTGCCAGCAGTTACGGACTAGCGGGAGGGCGAGATACGCAGTATTTT

V: TRBV6-5
size: .
J: TRBJ2-7
D: TRBD1
CDR3: CASSYSGQVTYEQYF
DNA: TGTGCCAGCAGTTACTCGGGACAGGTTACCTACGAGCAGTACTTC

V: TRBV11-3
size: .
J: TRBJ2-1
D: .
CDR3: CASSLDLYTNNEQFF
DNA: TGTGCCAGCAGCTTAGATCTTTATACTAACAATGAGCAGTTCTTC

V: TRBV6-4
size: many
J: TRBJ2-7
D: TRBD1
CDR3: CASSVDRGHEQYF
DNA: TGTGCCAGCAGCGTGGACAGGGGCCACGAGCAGTACTTC

V: TRBV4-3
size: .
J: TRBJ1-2
D: TRBD1
CDR3: CASSQGRGPGYGYTF
DNA: TGCGCCAGCAGCCAAGGAAGGGGGCCCGGTTATGGCTACACCTTC

V: TRBV5-1
size: .
J: TRBJ1-6
D: .
CDR3: CASSLGGGDLYNSPLHF
DNA: TGCGCCAGCAGCTTGGGAGGAGGGGACCTGTATAATTCACCCCTCCACTTT

V: TRBV7-8
size: few
J: TRBJ1-5
D: .
CDR3: CASSFSWAREEQPQHF
DNA: TGTGCCAGCAGCTTTTCTTGGGCCAGGGAGGAGCAGCCCCAGCATTTT

V: TRBV29-1
size: .
J: TRBJ2-3
D: TRBD2
CDR3: CSAHAWAGGRTDTQYF
DNA: TGCAGCGCCCATGCGTGGGCGGGAGGTCGCACAGATACGCAGTATTTT

V: TRBV11-3
size: .
J: TRBJ2-6
D: .
CDR3: CASSLGAGTAGANVLTF
DNA: TGTGCCAGCAGCTTAGGCGCGGGAACGGCTGGGGCCAACGTCCTGACTTTC

V: TRBV5-1
size: .
J: TRBJ2-1
D: .
CDR3: CASSLELEGSHEQFF
DNA: TGCGCCAGCAGCTTGGAACTAGAGGGTTCCCATGAGCAGTTCTTC

V: TRBV12-3/TRBV12-4
size: .
J: TRBJ2-2
D: .
CDR3: CASRLQGTGELFF
DNA: TGTGCCAGCAGGTTACAGGGAACCGGGGAGCTGTTTTTT

V: TRBV30
size: .
J: TRBJ1-1
D: .
CDR3: CAWTQGSVSEAFF
DNA: TGTGCCTGGACCCAGGGGTCGGTTTCTGAAGCTTTCTTT

V: TRBV7-9
size: .
J: TRBJ1-1
D: .
CDR3: CASSLGTHGAFF
DNA: TGTGCCAGCAGCTTAGGCACCCACGGAGCTTTCTTT

V: TRBV4-3
size: .
J: TRBJ2-5
D: TRBD2
CDR3: CASSQDVLGVLAGSGKETQYF
DNA: TGCGCCAGCAGCCAAGATGTTCTGGGGGTACTAGCGGGGTCTGGGAAAGAGACCCAGTACTTC

V: TRBV4-1
size: .
J: TRBJ2-5
D: .
CDR3: CASSQDGARQETQYF
DNA: TGCGCCAGCAGCCAAGATGGGGCGCGCCAAGAGACCCAGTACTTC

V: TRBV24-1
size: .
J: TRBJ1-2
D: TRBD1
CDR3: CATSELAGGGYTF
DNA: TGTGCCACCAGTGAGCTCGCAGGGGGAGGCTACACCTTC

V: TRBV10-1
size: .
J: TRBJ2-3
D: .
CDR3: CASRPLGGTQYF
DNA: TGCGCCAGCAGACCTTTGGGAGGTACGCAGTATTTT

V: TRBV6-5
size: .
J: TRBJ2-5
D: .
CDR3: CASSSRQPRAQETQYF
DNA: TGTGCCAGCAGTTCCCGACAACCCAGGGCTCAAGAGACCCAGTACTTC

V: TRBV6-6
size: .
J: TRBJ2-2
D: .
CDR3: CASSTPGGPGELFF
DNA: TGTGCCAGCAGTACACCCGGGGGGCCCGGGGAGCTGTTTTTT

V: TRBV29-1
size: few
J: TRBJ2-7
D: .
CDR3: CSVAGQTYEQYF
DNA: TGCAGCGTCGCGGGACAGACTTACGAGCAGTACTTC

V: TRBV12-3/TRBV12-4
size: .
J: TRBJ2-7
D: TRBD1
CDR3: CASSRDREFEQYF
DNA: TGTGCCAGCAGTCGGGACAGAGAGTTCGAGCAGTACTTC

V: TRBV29-1
size: .
J: TRBJ2-1
D: TRBD2
CDR3: CSGSILAGGYNEQFF
DNA: TGCAGCGGCTCAATTTTAGCGGGAGGGTACAATGAGCAGTTCTTC

V: TRBV6-2/TRBV6-3
size: .
J: TRBJ1-6
D: .
CDR3: CASSQRRGNYSPLHF
DNA: TGTGCCAGCAGCCAACGGCGGGGAAATTATTCACCCCTCCACTTT

V: TRBV7-9
size: .
J: TRBJ1-1
D: .
CDR3: CASSPTPGVPEAFF
DNA: TGTGCCAGCAGCCCAACCCCAGGGGTTCCTGAAGCTTTCTTT